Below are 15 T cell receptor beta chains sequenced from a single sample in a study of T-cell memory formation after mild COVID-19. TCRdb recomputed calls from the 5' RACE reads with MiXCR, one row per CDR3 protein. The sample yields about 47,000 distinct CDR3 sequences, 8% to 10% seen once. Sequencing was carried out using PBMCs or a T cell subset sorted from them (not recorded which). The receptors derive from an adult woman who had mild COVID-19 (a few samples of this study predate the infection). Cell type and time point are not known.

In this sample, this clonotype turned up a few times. The CDR3 bases are TGTGCCAGCAGTTCGAGTCCCCTATATGAGCAGTTCTTC. Protein sequence: CASSSSPLYEQFF. This rearrangement joins TRBV6-2 or TRBV6-3 to TRBJ2-1; no firm D call. Germline V gene data show CDR1 as MNHEY and CDR2 as SVGEGT. The CDR3 is made up of 13 amino acids. The V and J ends lost 4 bases and 8 bases respectively, with 12 bases between them.

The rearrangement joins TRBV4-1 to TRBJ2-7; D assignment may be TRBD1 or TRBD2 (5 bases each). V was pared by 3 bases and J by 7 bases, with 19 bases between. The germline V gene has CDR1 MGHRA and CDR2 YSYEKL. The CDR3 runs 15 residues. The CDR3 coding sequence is TGCGCCAGCAGCCAGGACCGGGACCCCGGAAGGGAGCAGTACTTC. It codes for CASSQDRDPGREQYF.

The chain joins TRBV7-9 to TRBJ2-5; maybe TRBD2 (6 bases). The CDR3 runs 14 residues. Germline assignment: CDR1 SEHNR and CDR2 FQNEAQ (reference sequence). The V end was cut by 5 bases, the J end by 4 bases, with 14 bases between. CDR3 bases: TGTGCCAGCAGCCGACCGACTAGTGGAGAGACCCAGTACTTC. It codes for CASSRPTSGETQYF.

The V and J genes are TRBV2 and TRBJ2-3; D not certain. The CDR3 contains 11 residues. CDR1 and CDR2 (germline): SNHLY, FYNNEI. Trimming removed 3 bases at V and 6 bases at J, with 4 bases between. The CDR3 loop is CASSEVDTQYF. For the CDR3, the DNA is TGTGCCAGCAGTGAGGTCGATACGCAGTATTTT.

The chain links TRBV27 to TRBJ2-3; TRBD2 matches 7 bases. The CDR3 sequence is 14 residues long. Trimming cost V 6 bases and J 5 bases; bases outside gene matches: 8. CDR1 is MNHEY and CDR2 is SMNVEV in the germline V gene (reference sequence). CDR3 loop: CASRTGLLQDTQYF. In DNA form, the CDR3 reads TGTGCCAGCAGGACGGGACTACTCCAAGATACGCAGTATTTT.

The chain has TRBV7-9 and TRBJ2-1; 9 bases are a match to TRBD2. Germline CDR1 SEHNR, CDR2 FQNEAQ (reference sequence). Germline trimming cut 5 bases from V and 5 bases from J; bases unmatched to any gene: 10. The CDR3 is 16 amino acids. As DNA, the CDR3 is TGTGCCAGCAGCACAACATTCGGGACTAGCAACAATGAGCAGTTCTTC. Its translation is CASSTTFGTSNNEQFF.

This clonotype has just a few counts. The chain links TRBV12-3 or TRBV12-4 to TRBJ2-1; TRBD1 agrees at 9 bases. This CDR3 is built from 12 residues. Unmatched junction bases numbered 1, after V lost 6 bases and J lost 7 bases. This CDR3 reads CASRDRGNEQFF. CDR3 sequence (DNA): TGTGCCAGCAGGGACAGGGGTAATGAGCAGTTCTTC.

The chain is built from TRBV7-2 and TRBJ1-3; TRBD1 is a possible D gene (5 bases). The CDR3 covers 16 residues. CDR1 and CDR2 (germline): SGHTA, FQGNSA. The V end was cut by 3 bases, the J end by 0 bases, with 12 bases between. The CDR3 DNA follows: TGTGCCAGCAGCTTGGGACCGGCGATCTCTGGAAACACCATATATTTT. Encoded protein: CASSLGPAISGNTIYF.

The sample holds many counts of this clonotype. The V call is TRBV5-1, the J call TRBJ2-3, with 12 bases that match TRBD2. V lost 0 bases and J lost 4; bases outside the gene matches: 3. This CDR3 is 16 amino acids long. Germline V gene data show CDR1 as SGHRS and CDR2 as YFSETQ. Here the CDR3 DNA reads TGCGCCAGCAGCTTGGGACTAGCGGGAGTTGCAGATACGCAGTATTTT. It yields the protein CASSLGLAGVADTQYF.

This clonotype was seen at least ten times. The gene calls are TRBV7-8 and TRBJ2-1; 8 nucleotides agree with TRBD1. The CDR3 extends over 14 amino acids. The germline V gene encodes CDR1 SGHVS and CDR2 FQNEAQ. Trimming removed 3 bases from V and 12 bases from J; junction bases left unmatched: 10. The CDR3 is CASSLSMTGERQFF. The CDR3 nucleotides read TGTGCCAGCAGCTTGTCGATGACAGGGGAACGGCAGTTCTTC. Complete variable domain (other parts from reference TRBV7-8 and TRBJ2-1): GAGVSQSPRYKVAKRGQDVALRCDPISGHVSLFWYQQALGQGPEFLTYFQNEAQLDKSGLPSDRFFAERPEGSVSTLKIQRTQQEDSAVYLCASSLSMTGERQFFGPGTRLTVL.

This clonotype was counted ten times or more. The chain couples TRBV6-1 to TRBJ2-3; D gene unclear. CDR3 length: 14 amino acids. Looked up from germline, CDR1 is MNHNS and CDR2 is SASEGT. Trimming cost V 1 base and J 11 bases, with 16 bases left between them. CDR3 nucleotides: TGTGCCAGCAGTGAAGTGGCAGGACCTTGGGAGCAGTATTTT. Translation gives CASSEVAGPWEQYF.

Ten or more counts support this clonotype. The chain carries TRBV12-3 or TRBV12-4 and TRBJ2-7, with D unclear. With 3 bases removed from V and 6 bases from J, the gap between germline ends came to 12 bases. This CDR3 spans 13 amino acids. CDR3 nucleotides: TGTGCCAGCAGTTTCAATGGCGGTTCCGAGCAGTACTTC. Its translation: CASSFNGGSEQYF.

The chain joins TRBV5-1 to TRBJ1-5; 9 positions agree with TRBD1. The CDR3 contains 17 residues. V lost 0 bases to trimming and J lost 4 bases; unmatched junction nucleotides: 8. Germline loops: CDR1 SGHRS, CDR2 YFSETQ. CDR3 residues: CASSLGPRTGDNQPQHF. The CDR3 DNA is TGCGCCAGCAGCTTGGGACCTAGGACAGGGGATAATCAGCCCCAGCATTTT.

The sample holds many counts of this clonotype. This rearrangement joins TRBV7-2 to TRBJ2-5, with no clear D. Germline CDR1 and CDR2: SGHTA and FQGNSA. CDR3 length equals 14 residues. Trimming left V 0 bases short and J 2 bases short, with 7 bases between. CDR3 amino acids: CASSLATSQETQYF. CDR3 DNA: TGTGCCAGCAGCTTAGCGACCTCGCAAGAGACCCAGTACTTC. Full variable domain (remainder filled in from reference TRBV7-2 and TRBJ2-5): GAGVSQSPSNKVTEKGKDVELRCDPISGHTALYWYRQSLGQGLEFLIYFQGNSAPDKSGLPSDRFSAERTGGSVSTLTIQRTQQEDSAVYLCASSLATSQETQYFGPGTRLLVL.

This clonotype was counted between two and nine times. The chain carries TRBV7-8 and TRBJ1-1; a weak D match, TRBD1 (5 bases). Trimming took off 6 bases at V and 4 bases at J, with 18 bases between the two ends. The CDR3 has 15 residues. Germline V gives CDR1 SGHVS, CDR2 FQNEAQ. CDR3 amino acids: CASRAGELVGTEAFF. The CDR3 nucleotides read TGTGCCAGCAGGGCGGGGGAACTGGTGGGCACTGAAGCTTTCTTT.